This is a list of T cell receptor beta chains from one sample in a study of shared clonotypes between healthy human individuals. Sequencing used immunoSEQ multiplex PCR; TCRdb keeps in-frame clones, though not all of them. The sample includes over a million clones, around 74% seen only once; the top ten take roughly 1.4%. The sample comprised memory CD4+ T cells sorted from blood. The receptors here all came from a young man in good health. CDR3s include the opening cysteine and the closing phenylalanine or tryptophan. The order of the fields is V gene, D gene, J gene, clone size, CDR3 DNA, CDR3 protein. D genes are given only for firm matches. A row's size may be missing; if present it is once, few, many or a size class.

V: TRBV5-1; D: TRBD2; J: TRBJ2-2; size: NA; DNA: TGCGCCAGCAGCTCCGGACTAGCGGGACGGACCGGGGAGCTGTTTTTT; CDR3: CASSSGLAGRTGELFF
V: TRBV2; D: TRBD1; J: TRBJ2-7; size: once; DNA: TGTGCCAGCACTTATATCGGACAGGGGCAGGAGCAGTACTTC; CDR3: CASTYIGQGQEQYF
V: TRBV11-2; D: NA; J: TRBJ2-5; size: NA; DNA: TGTGCCAGCAGCTTAGGGGGGCGAGAGACCCAGTACTTC; CDR3: CASSLGGRETQYF
V: TRBV30; D: NA; J: TRBJ2-1; size: NA; DNA: TGTGCCTGGACCATCTCAAACAATGAGCAGTTCTTC; CDR3: CAWTISNNEQFF
V: TRBV2; D: NA; J: TRBJ2-7; size: NA; DNA: TGTGCCAGCAGTGAGCGAGACAGGAGGGGGTACGAGCAGTACTTC; CDR3: CASSERDRRGYEQYF
V: TRBV30; D: NA; J: TRBJ1-1; size: once; DNA: TGTGCCTGGAGTGTAACGAGGGGGACGGCTAACCCCCAAAGGACTGAAGCTTTCTTT; CDR3: CAWSVTRGTANPQRTEAFF
V: TRBV19; D: NA; J: TRBJ2-7; size: NA; DNA: TGTGCCAGCCCGGAAGCCTACGAGCAGTACTTC; CDR3: CASPEAYEQYF
V: TRBV5-1; D: TRBD2; J: TRBJ2-5; size: NA; DNA: TGCGCCAGCAGCTCCCTTAGCGGGACCTTCCAAGAGACCCAGTACTTC; CDR3: CASSSLSGTFQETQYF
V: TRBV30; D: NA; J: TRBJ1-2; size: NA; DNA: TGTGCCTGGAGTAGAACGGGCGCAGGGCATGGCTACACCTTC; CDR3: CAWSRTGAGHGYTF
V: TRBV7-9; D: TRBD1; J: TRBJ1-4; size: few; DNA: TGTGCCAGCAGCTTTGCCGCCGGACAGGGCCGTAATGAAAAACTGTTTTTT; CDR3: CASSFAAGQGRNEKLFF
V: TRBV29-1; D: TRBD1; J: TRBJ1-5; size: few; DNA: TGCAGCGCTCGGACAGGGGATGATCAGCCCCAGCATTTT; CDR3: CSARTGDDQPQHF